This T cell receptor beta chain was captured in a study of blood T cell repertoires in COVID-19. At the level of the study: The analysed material was cDNA or gDNA that came from T cells, B-cell-depleted T cells, or PBMCs.

The count of this clone is one. Trimming at V came to 0 bases and at J to 0 bases, leaving 7 bases not matched to a gene. The V gene's germline CDR1 is ENHRY and CDR2 SYGVKD. CDR3 length: 19 residues. Profiled with immunoSEQ multiplex PCR; TCRdb holds only in-frame clones, not every one. The sample shows tens of thousands of clones, 85% of them seen only once. The receptor was isolated from a human donor in a cohort sampled during active COVID-19. Sequenced material: peripheral blood. The rearrangement links TRBV10-3 to TRBJ1-4; 10 bases map to TRBD1. The CDR3 bases are TGTGCCATCAGTGAGTCCAGGACAGGGGGACCTACAACTAATGAAAAACTGTTTTTT. Protein product: CAISESRTGGPTTNEKLFF.